The clone carrying this T cell receptor beta chain has at least ten counts. Its antigen is undetermined. The time point denotes: newly diagnosed GD, antithyroid drugs for less than 3 months. RNA extracted from PBMCs served as the sequencing template. Assembly of TCR beta libraries relied on iRepertoire HTBI primers together with Arm-PCR of CDR3 regions. A single record per CDR3 protein comes from TCRdb applying MiXCR to the multiplex PCR reads. The sample carries approximately 390,000 distinct CDR3 sequences, 16% recorded once. The data originate from a study of regulatory T cells in long-lasting Graves disease. Study details: The study enrolled newly diagnosed Graves' patients on antithyroid drugs under 3 months. Study-wide results and caveats: Persistent disease preferred TRBV28, TRBJ1-2 and TRBJ2-5.

Germline CDR1 and CDR2: MNHNS and SASEGT. Trimming removed 6 bases from V and 8 bases from J; junction bases left unmatched: 9. This CDR3 is 15 amino acids long. This sample also belongs to another study, concerning T cells in Graves' hyperthyroidism and ophthalmopathy. This second study notes: Graves' hyperthyroidism qualified as stable when ophthalmopathy did not progress within 18 months.

The chain has TRBV6-1 and TRBJ2-1; TRBD2 matches 11 bases. The sample in question was peripheral blood mononuclear cells (PBMCs), obtained at new diagnosis, from a patient treated with antithyroid drugs. The sequence derives from a woman aged 18 to 35 with Graves disease. Here the CDR3 DNA reads TGTGCCAGCAGCTTTCTAGCGGGGGGCGGGGATGAGCAGTTCTTC. It translates to CASSFLAGGGDEQFF.